This T cell receptor beta chain stems from a study of beta chain features in type 1 diabetes. Via CD45RO/CCR7/CD25/CD127/CD95/CD27, cells of the CD4+ naive, central memory, regulatory and stem cell-like memory subsets were sorted. As every portion of the isolated RNA was reverse transcribed, the sequencing read expressed TCRB transcripts. Naive, central memory and regulatory T cell samples averaged about 3.5 million reads. Clones were read by immunoSEQ multiplex PCR, and TCRdb kept only the in-frame ones, dropping some. The sample carries about 240,000 clones, roughly 13% recorded once. This clone was counted only a few times. No antigen is known for it. Study conclusions and caveats: Type 1 diabetes patients showed a moderate but significant shortening of TCRB CDR3s in all four CD4+ subsets. The cDNA sequencing approach could over-represent high-TCR-expressing cells.

This CDR3 is built from 13 residues. Germline V gene lookup returns CDR1 MNHEY and CDR2 SVGAGI. Trimming shortened V by 6 bases and J by 3 bases, and 11 bases separated the two germline ends. The TCR originated in a young man with type 1 diabetes. This chain links TRBV6-5 with TRBJ1-1; D is perhaps TRBD1 (6 bases). The sequencing sample was made of naive CD4+ T cells from blood. CDR3 amino acids: CASRQGRHTEAFF. CDR3 in DNA: TGTGCCAGCAGACAGGGACGGCACACTGAAGCTTTCTTT.